The clone carrying this T cell receptor beta chain was observed many times. Antigen: not known. The sample comes from a study of T cells in Graves' hyperthyroidism and ophthalmopathy. Across the whole study: Initial diagnosis, before any treatment, was when peripheral blood was collected.

It was RNA transcripts that yielded the amplified TCR beta CDR3 regions. Primed by the HTBI set, a first-round RT-PCR was run on the TCR CDR3. One entry per CDR3 protein, called by TCRdb with MiXCR from the multiplex PCR reads. This table holds approximately 640,000 distinct CDR3 sequences, 15% to 20% found once. The junction had 7 bases not matched to a gene; V was cut back by 5 bases and J by 6 bases. This CDR3 has 14 residues. CDR1 and CDR2 from the germline V gene are SGHTA and FQGNSA. Orbital computed tomography, thyroid ultrasound, serum thyroxine and TRAb, and clinical symptoms together informed the diagnoses. Study-level results: Most expanded thyroid clonotypes above 0.001 recurred in blood.

The TCR was taken from a woman in her 30s with Graves' hyperthyroidism. The sequencing sample was made of blood. The genes are TRBV7-2 and TRBJ2-1; 7 bases are a match to TRBD1. For the CDR3, the DNA is TGTGCCAGCAGCCCCCGAAGGACAGGCAATGAGCAGTTCTTC. It yields the protein CASSPRRTGNEQFF. The variable domain in full, with the rest retrieved from reference TRBV7-2 and TRBJ2-1, is GAGVSQSPSNKVTEKGKDVELRCDPISGHTALYWYRQSLGQGLEFLIYFQGNSAPDKSGLPSDRFSAERTGGSVSTLTIQRTQQEDSAVYLCASSPRRTGNEQFFGPGTRLTVL.